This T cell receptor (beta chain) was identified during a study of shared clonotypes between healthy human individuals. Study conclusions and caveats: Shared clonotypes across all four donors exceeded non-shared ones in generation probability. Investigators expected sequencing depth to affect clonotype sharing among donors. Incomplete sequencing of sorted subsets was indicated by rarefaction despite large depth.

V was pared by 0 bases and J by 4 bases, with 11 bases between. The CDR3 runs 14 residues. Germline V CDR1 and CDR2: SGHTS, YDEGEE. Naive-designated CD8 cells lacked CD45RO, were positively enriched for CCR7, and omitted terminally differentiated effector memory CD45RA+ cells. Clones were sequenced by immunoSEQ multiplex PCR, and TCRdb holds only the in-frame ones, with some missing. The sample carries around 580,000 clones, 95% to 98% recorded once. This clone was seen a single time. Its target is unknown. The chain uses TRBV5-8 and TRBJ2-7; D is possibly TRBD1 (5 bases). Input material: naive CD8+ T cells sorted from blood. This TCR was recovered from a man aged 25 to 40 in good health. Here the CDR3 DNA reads TGTGCCAGCAGCTTGGCAGGGATGGATTACGAGCAGTACTTC. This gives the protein CASSLAGMDYEQYF.